This T cell receptor (beta chain) was found in a study of breast tumors, draining lymph nodes, adjacent tissues. Whole-study findings and limits: Luminal-like breast cancer showed significantly higher tumor–nontumor repertoire similarity than basal-like. Tumor repertoires ranked between lymph nodes and nontumor tissue in diversity, with V and J gene preferences. Tumor T cell lymph node origin was a supported hypothesis, not proven. Findings are consistent with lymph node origin and intratumoral expansion of most tumor T cells.

This clonotype has a count of ten or more. Its antigen is as yet unknown. The germline CDR1 and CDR2 sequences are SGHAT and FQNNGV. CDR3 size: 15 residues. V dropped 5 bases and J dropped 5; count of bases not matched to a gene: 11. Axillary draining lymph nodes of breast cancer patients supplied the node samples. TCRdb processed the multiplex PCR reads anew with MiXCR; each CDR3 protein has one entry. The table has 140,000 to 150,000 distinct CDR3 sequences, around a third seen once. The TCR originated in a female donor with breast cancer. Some clones in this sample may be carry-over from other donors' samples. The V call is TRBV11-2, the J call TRBJ2-5; 7 bases are a match to TRBD1. What was sequenced was axillary lymph node tissue. The CDR3, as DNA: TGTGCCAGCAGCGGAAGACAGGGCGGGTCGGAGACCCAGTACTTC. This encodes CASSGRQGGSETQYF.